These 20 T cell receptor beta chains were all obtained from the same sample, sequenced in a study of shared clonotypes between healthy human individuals. Profiled with immunoSEQ multiplex PCR; TCRdb holds only in-frame clones, not every one. The data show approximately 330,000 clones, with 73% seen just once and about 10% held by the top ten. The sequenced material came from memory CD4+ T cells sorted from blood. Stated subset: CD45RA-negative fraction. The source of these receptors is a man aged 25-40 years in good health.

The chain carries TRBV10-2 and TRBJ2-1; possibly TRBD2 for D (6 bases). The CDR3 is 15 amino acids. Germline values: CDR1 WSHSY, CDR2 SAAADI. The V gene lost 10 bases and the J gene lost 4 bases, with 20 bases spanning the gap. This CDR3 is CAITDGVAAYNEQFF. The CDR3 nucleotides are TGCGCCATTACGGACGGAGTAGCGGCGTACAATGAGCAGTTCTTC.

This chain connects TRBV5-4 to TRBJ2-7; perhaps TRBD2 as D (6 bases). The CDR3 length is 15 residues. The germline gives CDR1 SGHNT, CDR2 YYREEE (reference sequence). V was clipped by 3 bases and J by 1 base, with 14 bases between them. The CDR3 protein is CASSWAGTGSYEQYF. CDR3 sequence (DNA): TGTGCCAGCAGCTGGGCCGGGACTGGATCCTACGAGCAGTACTTC.

The genes are TRBV27 and TRBJ2-7; D perhaps matches TRBD2 (5 bases). Trimming shortened V by 4 bases and J by 1 base, and 11 bases separated the two germline ends. CDR1 and CDR2 (germline): MNHEY, SMNVEV (reference sequence). This CDR3 comprises 14 residues. CDR3 in DNA: TGTGCCAGCAGTTCGATGAGGAGGTCCTACGAGCAGTACTTC. Amino acids: CASSSMRRSYEQYF.

In its sample, this clone was seen a few times. The rearrangement joins TRBV7-8 to TRBJ2-1, with D perhaps matching TRBD2 (5 bases). The V gene lost 6 bases and the J gene lost 2 bases, with 14 bases spanning the gap. Per germline, CDR1 SGHVS and CDR2 FQNEAQ. The CDR3 extends over 15 amino acids. CDR3 sequence (DNA): TGTGCCAGCAGGGCACTCGGGGTTCCCTACAATGAGCAGTTCTTC. It is translated as CASRALGVPYNEQFF.

The gene calls are TRBV6-1 and TRBJ2-3; D might be TRBD1 (5 bases). V was cut by 7 bases and J by 10 bases, with 18 bases left in between. Looked up from germline, CDR1 is MNHNS and CDR2 is SASEGT. This CDR3 has 13 residues. CDR3 amino acids: CASKGRTTTPQYF. The CDR3 DNA is TGTGCCAGCAAGGGCAGGACAACGACGCCGCAGTATTTT.

The CDR3 loop is CASSKARLQGSGLAGGPVGYEQYF. CDR3 DNA sequence: TGTGCCAGCAGCAAAGCGCGCCTGCAGGGGTCAGGACTAGCGGGAGGCCCGGTGGGGTACGAGCAGTACTTC. The rearrangement joins TRBV21-1 to TRBJ2-7; the table calls TRBD2, which could not be checked here. TRBV21-1 is classified as a pseudogene. The CDR3 contains 24 residues.

V usage is TRBV15 and J usage is TRBJ2-5, with D perhaps TRBD1 (6 bases). The CDR3 consists of 16 residues. V lost 0 bases and J lost 4, with 15 bases in between. Germline V gives CDR1 LNHNV, CDR2 YYDKDF (reference sequence). CDR3 bases: TGTGCCACCAGCAGAGATTCGGGCAGGGGCCCAGAGACCCAGTACTTC. Translating it yields CATSRDSGRGPETQYF.

The chain links TRBV6-5 to TRBJ2-2, with a tentative D call TRBD1 (5 bases). The CDR3 spans 14 residues. Trimming left V 5 bases short and J 7 bases short, with 14 bases between. CDR1 and CDR2 (germline): MNHEY, SVGAGI. CDR3 bases: TGTGCCAGCAGTGAAGGGTCAGGGTACGGGGAGCTGTTTTTT. Residues: CASSEGSGYGELFF.

The gene calls are TRBV11-2 and TRBJ2-1, with D perhaps given as TRBD1 or TRBD2 (5 bases each). This CDR3 contains 16 residues. Trimming removed 5 bases from V and 3 bases from J, with 17 bases in between. Germline V CDR1 and CDR2: SGHAT, FQNNGV. The CDR3 loop reads CASSPSGRGNYNEQFF. In DNA, the CDR3 is TGTGCCAGCAGCCCCTCGGGGCGAGGGAACTACAATGAGCAGTTCTTC.

This rearrangement joins TRBV10-2 to TRBJ2-1; D unclear. The CDR3 length is 15 residues. CDR1 is WSHSY and CDR2 is SAAADI in the germline V gene. V shed 5 bases and J shed 0 bases, with 11 bases lying between them. The CDR3 sequence: CASSRLGSSYNEQFF. DNA for the CDR3: TGCGCCAGCAGTCGACTGGGTAGCTCCTACAATGAGCAGTTCTTC.

As DNA, the CDR3 is TGCGCCAGCAGCTCCGGGACAGGGGGCGGAGAGACCCAGTACTTC. This sequence encodes CASSSGTGGGETQYF. This chain links TRBV5-1 with TRBJ2-5; 12 bases agree with TRBD1. CDR1 SGHRS and CDR2 YFSETQ come from the germline V gene. This CDR3 has 15 residues. V trimming: 3 bases; J trimming: 4 bases; junction bases outside the gene matches: 4. Combining the CDR3 with reference TRBV5-1 and TRBJ2-5 gives the whole variable domain KAGVTQTPRYLIKTRGQQVTLSCSPISGHRSVSWYQQTPGQGLQFLFEYFSETQRNKGNFPGRFSGRQFSNSRSEMNVSTLELGDSALYLCASSSGTGGGETQYFGPGTRLLVL.

In this sample, this clone turned up a few times. The chain recombines TRBV7-2 with TRBJ2-7; possibly TRBD2 for D (6 bases). CDR1 is SGHTA, CDR2 FQGNSA, per germline. The CDR3 runs 15 residues. V was clipped by 0 bases and J by 3 bases, with 12 bases between them. The CDR3 sequence is CASSLAGGPSYEQYF. In DNA form, the CDR3 reads TGTGCCAGCAGCTTAGCGGGAGGCCCTAGCTACGAGCAGTACTTC. Together with reference TRBV7-2 and TRBJ2-7, the CDR3 gives the full variable domain: GAGVSQSPSNKVTEKGKDVELRCDPISGHTALYWYRQSLGQGLEFLIYFQGNSAPDKSGLPSDRFSAERTGGSVSTLTIQRTQQEDSAVYLCASSLAGGPSYEQYFGPGTRLTVT.

V usage is TRBV2 and J usage is TRBJ1-5; D unresolved. Between the trimmed V and J ends, which lost 2 bases and 3 bases, there was a span of 8 bases. This CDR3 comprises 14 residues. Germline values: CDR1 SNHLY, CDR2 FYNNEI. CDR3 sequence reads: CASSEFNNNQPQHF. As DNA, the CDR3 is TGTGCCAGCAGTGAATTCAACAACAATCAGCCCCAGCATTTT.

This clone was counted once. The rearrangement joins TRBV5-1 to TRBJ2-7, with 12 positions matching TRBD2. Germline V gene data show CDR1 as SGHRS and CDR2 as YFSETQ. The CDR3 covers 16 residues. V lost 4 bases to trimming and J lost 6 bases; unmatched junction nucleotides: 11. The CDR3 sequence is CASSPAQTSGSGEQYF. The CDR3 bases are TGCGCCAGCAGCCCCGCCCAGACTAGCGGGAGCGGCGAGCAGTACTTC.

Judged by abundance, this clone is medium-sized. The chain couples TRBV19 to TRBJ1-1; no reliable D call. The CDR3 length is 13 residues. Germline CDR1 reads LNHDA; CDR2 reads SQIVND (reference sequence). V was shortened by 8 bases and J by 2 bases, with 12 bases between the two germline ends. The CDR3 DNA follows: TGTGCCAGTTGTGCCAAGCCCAACACTGAAGCTTTCTTT. It yields the protein CASCAKPNTEAFF.

This clone was picked up a small number of times. The chain employs TRBV25-1 and TRBJ2-7; no definite D call. The V end was cut by 7 bases, the J end by 3 bases, with 7 bases between. The CDR3 is made up of 11 amino acids. Germline V gene sequence: CDR1 MGHDK, CDR2 SYGVNS. CDR3 nucleotide sequence: TGTGCCAGCACGACGGGCTACGAGCAGTACTTC. Translating it yields CASTTGYEQYF.

Regarding this clone: It is likely a read error: a sequence one base away is far more abundant. Other DNA sequences from this sample encode an identical CDR3 as well. The chain recombines TRBV7-2 with TRBJ2-1, with unresolved D. The CDR3 covers 15 residues. From germline, CDR1 is SGHTA and CDR2 FQGNSA. For the CDR3, the DNA is TGTGCCAGCAGCTTGGGGTCGAGCTCCTACAATGAACAGTTCTTC. Encoded protein: CASSLGSSSYNEQFF.

This chain links TRBV28 with TRBJ2-3, with TRBD2 matching 9 bases. Germline V gene lookup returns CDR1 MDHEN and CDR2 SYDVKM. J was trimmed by 5 bases and V by 4 bases; bases with no gene match: 16. CDR3 length: 18 residues. The CDR3 DNA reads as TGTGCCAGCAGTTCCCCTACAGATGCGGGAGGGAGTGAAGATACGCAGTATTTT. It encodes CASSSPTDAGGSEDTQYF.

This chain uses TRBV7-9 with TRBJ2-5; D perhaps matches TRBD2 (6 bases). The CDR3 spans 17 residues. Germline V gene data show CDR1 as SEHNR and CDR2 as FQNEAQ (reference sequence). Trimming took off 1 base at V and 0 bases at J, with 15 bases between the two ends. Here the CDR3 DNA reads TGTGCCAGCAGCTTAGTCTTAGCGGCGAACTACCAAGAGACCCAGTACTTC. It translates to CASSLVLAANYQETQYF.

This clone turned up a few times. The genes are TRBV14 and TRBJ2-1, with 9 bases lining up with TRBD2. CDR3 length: 17 residues. Trimming removed 2 bases from V and 9 bases from J; junction bases left unmatched: 14. Germline V gives CDR1 SGHDN, CDR2 FVKESK. CDR3 region: CASSQSRGRANSGEQFF. The CDR3 nucleotides read TGTGCCAGCAGCCAAAGTCGCGGGAGGGCCAATTCTGGTGAGCAGTTCTTC.